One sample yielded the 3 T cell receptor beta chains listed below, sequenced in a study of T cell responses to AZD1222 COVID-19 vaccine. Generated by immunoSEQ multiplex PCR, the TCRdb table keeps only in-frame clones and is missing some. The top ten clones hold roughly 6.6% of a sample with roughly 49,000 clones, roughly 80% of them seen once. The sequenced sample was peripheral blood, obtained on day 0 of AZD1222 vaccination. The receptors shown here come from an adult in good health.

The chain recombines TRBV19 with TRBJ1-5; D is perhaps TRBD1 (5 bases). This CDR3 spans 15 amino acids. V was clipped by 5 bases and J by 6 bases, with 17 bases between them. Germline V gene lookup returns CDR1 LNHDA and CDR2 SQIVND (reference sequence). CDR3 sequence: CASSPVGRGGQPQHF. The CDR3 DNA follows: TGTGCCAGTAGTCCGGTCGGGAGGGGCGGTCAGCCCCAGCATTTT.

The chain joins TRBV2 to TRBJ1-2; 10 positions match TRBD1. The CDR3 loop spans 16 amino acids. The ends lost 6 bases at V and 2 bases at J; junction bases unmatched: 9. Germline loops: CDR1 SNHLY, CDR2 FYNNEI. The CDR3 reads CASRTGQGLKNYGYTF. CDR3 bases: TGTGCCAGCAGAACGGGACAGGGGTTGAAGAACTATGGCTACACCTTC. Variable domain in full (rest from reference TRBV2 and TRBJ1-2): EPEVTQTPSHQVTQMGQEVILRCVPISNHLYFYWYRQILGQKVEFLVSFYNNEISEKSEIFDDQFSVERPDGSNFTLKIRSTKLEDSAMYFCASRTGQGLKNYGYTFGSGTRLTVV.

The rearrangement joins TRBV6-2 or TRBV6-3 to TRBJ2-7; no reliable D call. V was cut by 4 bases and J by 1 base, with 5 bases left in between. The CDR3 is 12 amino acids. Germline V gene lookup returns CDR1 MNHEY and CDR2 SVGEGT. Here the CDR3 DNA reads TGTGCCAGCAGTTCGACTTCCTACGAGCAGTACTTC. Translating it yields CASSSTSYEQYF.